This is a list of T cell receptor beta chains from one sample in a study of T cell changes during pregnancy in multiple sclerosis. TCRdb keeps only in-frame clones here, not all; method: immunoSEQ multiplex PCR. Among 95,000 to 110,000 clones listed, almost 95% were seen once. Sequenced here: peripheral blood, sampled after pregnancy. The receptors shown here come from a female donor with multiple sclerosis, enrolled in a pregnancy study. The CDR3 runs from the conserved cysteine through the conserved F or W. The order of the fields is V gene, J gene, CDR3 length, D gene, CDR3 protein. The D gene is left open where the match is weak.

TRBV2	TRBJ2-5	17	TRBD1	CASSRLRQGRIQETQYF
TRBV19	TRBJ1-1	14	.	CASSIVARNTEAFF
TRBV4-1	TRBJ2-1	14	TRBD2	CASSQDRGGPEQFF
TRBV10-1	TRBJ2-7	15	.	CASSEGGSPHYEQYF
TRBV7-2	TRBJ2-7	14	.	CASSLGGGTYEQYF
TRBV2	TRBJ2-1	16	TRBD1	CASSEARTGFRNEQFF
TRBV19	TRBJ2-1	14	TRBD1	CASSLIRGRNEQFF
TRBV28	TRBJ1-5	11	.	CASGRNQPQHF
TRBV6-1	TRBJ2-7	13	.	CASSERGYNQQYF
TRBV5-8	TRBJ2-1	16	TRBD2	CASSLKRGSSYNEQFF
TRBV5-1	TRBJ2-5	18	TRBD2	CASSLGLAGGHKQETQYF
TRBV5-1	TRBJ2-4	16	TRBD2	CASRTSGGIAKNIQYF
TRBV2	TRBJ2-5	12	.	CASTLPSETQYF
TRBV4-1	TRBJ2-3	15	TRBD2	CASSPVAGFEGTQYF
TRBV19	TRBJ1-5	16	TRBD1	CASSFTGTGSIGPQHF
TRBV2	TRBJ1-1	12	.	CASSYSRIEAFF
TRBV7-9	TRBJ1-5	17	.	CASSQGSGTFSNQPQHF
TRBV7-9	TRBJ1-6	13	.	CASSSDMNSPLHF
TRBV19	TRBJ2-2	16	TRBD1	CASSKNRGVRAGELFF
TRBV9	TRBJ2-5	14	.	CASSSGGRVETQYF
TRBV28	TRBJ1-5	12	.	CASSLGPWPQHF
TRBV28	TRBJ2-1	16	TRBD2	CASNLAGGSSYNEQFF
TRBV7-2	TRBJ2-1	17	.	CASSVRRTPAGYNEQFF
TRBV6-6	TRBJ2-7	14	.	CASSYSSGVYEQYF
TRBV6-6	TRBJ1-5	12	.	CASRGGNQPQHF
TRBV19	TRBJ2-1	16	TRBD2	CASSTRAGGPYNEQFF
TRBV28	TRBJ1-4	15	.	CASSLTGATNEKLFF
TRBV7-8	TRBJ1-2	13	.	CASSSTVNYGYTF
TRBV28	TRBJ2-3	12	.	CASSLLRDTQYF
TRBV30	TRBJ2-5	13	.	CAWETREGETQYF
TRBV2	TRBJ1-3	14	.	CASPLGGSGNTIYF
TRBV27	TRBJ2-1	15	TRBD2	CASGGPGLAYNEQFF
TRBV5-1	TRBJ2-7	13	.	CASSSTGTYEQYF
TRBV5-1	TRBJ2-2	15	.	CASSLRGTSTGELFF
TRBV9	TRBJ2-1	17	TRBD2	CASSVAGSGRAHNEQFF
TRBV5-4	TRBJ2-3	14	.	CASRSGERTDTQYF
TRBV27	TRBJ2-2	19	.	CASSLGLASTPRNTGELFF
TRBV11-2	TRBJ2-5	16	TRBD1	CASSPETGVRKETQYF
TRBV7-3	TRBJ1-1	13	.	CASSLTGVTEAFF
TRBV27	TRBJ2-7	16	.	CASSLRESGGFYEQYF
TRBV6-6	TRBJ2-3	16	.	CASSKHRDGSTDTQYF
TRBV7-2	TRBJ2-7	15	TRBD1	CASRLGQGNAYEQYF
TRBV19	TRBJ2-3	13	.	CASSPGLTDTQYF
TRBV25-1	TRBJ2-7	16	.	CASSDTSGGRGYEQYF
TRBV11-2	TRBJ1-2	13	.	CASSPGGRGGYTF
TRBV11-2	TRBJ1-4	16	.	CASSLDRAATNEKLFF